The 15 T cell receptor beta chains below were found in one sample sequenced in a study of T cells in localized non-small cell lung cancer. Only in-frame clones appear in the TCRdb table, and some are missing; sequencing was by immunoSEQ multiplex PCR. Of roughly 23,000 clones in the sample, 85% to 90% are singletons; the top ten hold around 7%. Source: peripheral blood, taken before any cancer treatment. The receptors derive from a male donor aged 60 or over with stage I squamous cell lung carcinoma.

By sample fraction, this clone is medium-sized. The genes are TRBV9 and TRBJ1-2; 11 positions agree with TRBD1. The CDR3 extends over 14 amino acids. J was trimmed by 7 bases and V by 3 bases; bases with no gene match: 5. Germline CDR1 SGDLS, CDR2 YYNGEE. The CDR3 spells CASSASGTGGGYTF. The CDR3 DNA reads TGTGCCAGCAGCGCCTCCGGGACAGGGGGTGGCTACACCTTC.

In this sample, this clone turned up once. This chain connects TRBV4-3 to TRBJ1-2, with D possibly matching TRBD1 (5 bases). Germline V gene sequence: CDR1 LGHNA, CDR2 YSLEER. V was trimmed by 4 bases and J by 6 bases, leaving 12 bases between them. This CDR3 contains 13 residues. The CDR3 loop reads CASSPSRDDGYTF. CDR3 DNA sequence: TGCGCCAGCAGCCCCAGTAGGGACGATGGCTACACCTTC.

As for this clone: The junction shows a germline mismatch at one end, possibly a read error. In DNA form, the CDR3 reads TGTGCTAGTGGGCAACAAGAGAAACGGGGGGTGAACTTC. Translating it yields CASGQQEKRGVNF. This chain uses TRBV12-5 with TRBJ2-4, with 7 positions matching TRBD2. The CDR3 contains 13 residues. CDR1 and CDR2 (germline): LGHNT, FRNRAP.

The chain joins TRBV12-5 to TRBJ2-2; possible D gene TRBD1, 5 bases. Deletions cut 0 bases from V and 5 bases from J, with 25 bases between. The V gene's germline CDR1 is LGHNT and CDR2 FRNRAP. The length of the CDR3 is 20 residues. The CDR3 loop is CASGLVHKGDGRAVTGELFF. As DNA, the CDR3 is TGTGCTAGTGGTTTGGTACATAAAGGGGATGGCCGCGCCGTGACCGGGGAGCTGTTTTTT.

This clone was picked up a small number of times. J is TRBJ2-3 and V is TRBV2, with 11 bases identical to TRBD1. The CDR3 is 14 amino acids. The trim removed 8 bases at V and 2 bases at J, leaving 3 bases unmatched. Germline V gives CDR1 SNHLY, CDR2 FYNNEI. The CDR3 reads CASGQGATTDTQYF. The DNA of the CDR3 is TGTGCCAGCGGACAGGGGGCAACCACAGATACGCAGTATTTT. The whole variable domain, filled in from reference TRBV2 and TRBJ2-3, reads EPEVTQTPSHQVTQMGQEVILRCVPISNHLYFYWYRQILGQKVEFLVSFYNNEISEKSEIFDDQFSVERPDGSNFTLKIRSTKLEDSAMYFCASGQGATTDTQYFGPGTRLTVL.

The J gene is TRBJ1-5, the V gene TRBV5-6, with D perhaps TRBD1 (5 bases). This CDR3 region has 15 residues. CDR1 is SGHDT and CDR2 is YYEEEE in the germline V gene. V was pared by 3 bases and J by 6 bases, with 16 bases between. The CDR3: CASSSGPAVGQPQHF. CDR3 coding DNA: TGTGCCAGCAGCTCGGGACCGGCGGTGGGTCAGCCCCAGCATTTT.

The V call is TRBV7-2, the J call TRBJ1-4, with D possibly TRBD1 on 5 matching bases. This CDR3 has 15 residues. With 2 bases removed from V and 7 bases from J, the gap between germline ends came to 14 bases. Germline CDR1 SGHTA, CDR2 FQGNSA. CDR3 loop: CASSLMGRETEKLFF. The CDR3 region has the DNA TGTGCCAGCAGCTTAATGGGCAGGGAAACTGAAAAACTGTTTTTT.

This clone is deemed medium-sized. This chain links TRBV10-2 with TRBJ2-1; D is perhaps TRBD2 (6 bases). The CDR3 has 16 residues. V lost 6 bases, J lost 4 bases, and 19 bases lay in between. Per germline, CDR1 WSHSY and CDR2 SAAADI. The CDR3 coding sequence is TGCGCCAGCAGCAAGGCGGGGACCAAGCCATACAATGAGCAGTTCTTC. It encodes CASSKAGTKPYNEQFF.

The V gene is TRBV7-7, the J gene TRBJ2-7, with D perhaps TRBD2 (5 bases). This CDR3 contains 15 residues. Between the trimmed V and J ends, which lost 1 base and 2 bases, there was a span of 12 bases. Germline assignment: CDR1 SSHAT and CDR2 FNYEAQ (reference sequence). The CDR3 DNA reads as TGTGCCAGCAGCTTAGGTGAGGGCACACCCTACGAGCAGTACTTC. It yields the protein CASSLGEGTPYEQYF.

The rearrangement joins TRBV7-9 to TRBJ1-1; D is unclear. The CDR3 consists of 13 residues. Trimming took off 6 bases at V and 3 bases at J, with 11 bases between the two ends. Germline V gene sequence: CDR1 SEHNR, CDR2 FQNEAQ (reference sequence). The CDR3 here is CASSSRMDTEAFF. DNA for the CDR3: TGTGCCAGCAGTTCTCGAATGGACACTGAAGCTTTCTTT.

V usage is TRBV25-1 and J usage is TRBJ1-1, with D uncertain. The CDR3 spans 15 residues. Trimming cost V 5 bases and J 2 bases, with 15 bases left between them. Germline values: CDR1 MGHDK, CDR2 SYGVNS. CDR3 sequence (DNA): TGTGCCAGCAGTCAAACGGGTCTTCTTAACACTGAAGCTTTCTTT. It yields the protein CASSQTGLLNTEAFF.

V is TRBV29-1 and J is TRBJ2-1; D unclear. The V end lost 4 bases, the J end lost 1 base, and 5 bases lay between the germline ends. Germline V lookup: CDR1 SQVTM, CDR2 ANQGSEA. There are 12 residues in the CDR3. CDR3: CSVVPSYNEQFF. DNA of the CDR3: TGCAGCGTTGTACCGTCCTACAATGAGCAGTTCTTC.

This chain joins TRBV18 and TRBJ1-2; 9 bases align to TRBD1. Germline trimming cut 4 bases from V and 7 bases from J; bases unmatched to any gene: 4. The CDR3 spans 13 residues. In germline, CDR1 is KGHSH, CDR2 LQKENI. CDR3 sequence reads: CASSRDRESGYTF. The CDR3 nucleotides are TGTGCCAGCTCACGGGACAGGGAAAGTGGCTACACCTTC.

The CDR3 nucleotides read TGTGCCAGCAGCTTGGATCCCGGACAGGTTAATTCACCCCTCCACTTT. This gives the protein CASSLDPGQVNSPLHF. The chain recombines TRBV5-5 with TRBJ1-6; 7 nucleotides match TRBD1. CDR1 SGHKS and CDR2 YYEKEE come from the germline V gene (reference sequence). The CDR3 runs 16 residues. V was clipped by 0 bases and J by 6 bases; unmatched bases: 6.

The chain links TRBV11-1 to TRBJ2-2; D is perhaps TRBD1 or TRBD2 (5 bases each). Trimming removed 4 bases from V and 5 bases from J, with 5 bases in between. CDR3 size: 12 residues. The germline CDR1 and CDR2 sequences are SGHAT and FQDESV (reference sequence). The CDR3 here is CASSWGTGELFF. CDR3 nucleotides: TGTGCCAGCAGCTGGGGGACCGGGGAGCTGTTTTTT.